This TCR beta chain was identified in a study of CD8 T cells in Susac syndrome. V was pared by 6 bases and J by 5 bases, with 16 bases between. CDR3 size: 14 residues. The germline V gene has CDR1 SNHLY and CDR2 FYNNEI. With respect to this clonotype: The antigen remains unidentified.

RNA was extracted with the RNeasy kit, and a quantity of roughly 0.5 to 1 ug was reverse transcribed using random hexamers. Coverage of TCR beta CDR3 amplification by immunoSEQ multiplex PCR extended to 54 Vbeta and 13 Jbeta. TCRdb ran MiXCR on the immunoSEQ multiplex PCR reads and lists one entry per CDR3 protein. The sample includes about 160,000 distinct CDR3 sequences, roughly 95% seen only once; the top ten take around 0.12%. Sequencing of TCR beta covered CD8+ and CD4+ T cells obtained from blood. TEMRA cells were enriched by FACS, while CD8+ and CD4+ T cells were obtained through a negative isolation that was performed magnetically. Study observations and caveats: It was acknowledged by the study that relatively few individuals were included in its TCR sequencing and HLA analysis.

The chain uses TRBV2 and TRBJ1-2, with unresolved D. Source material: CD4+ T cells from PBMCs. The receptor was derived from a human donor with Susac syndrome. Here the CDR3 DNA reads TGTGCCAGCAGCGGCTACGAGGGCAGTTATGGCTACACCTTC. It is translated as CASSGYEGSYGYTF. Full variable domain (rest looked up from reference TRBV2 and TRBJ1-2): EPEVTQTPSHQVTQMGQEVILRCVPISNHLYFYWYRQILGQKVEFLVSFYNNEISEKSEIFDDQFSVERPDGSNFTLKIRSTKLEDSAMYFCASSGYEGSYGYTFGSGTRLTVV.